Sequencing of this T cell receptor (beta chain) was carried out in a study of T cells after yellow fever vaccination. Study at large: With SMART-Seq v4 Ultra Low Input, the fractions containing low cell numbers were prepared. General study points: Post-booster samples contained most primary-vaccination clones (roughly 96% CD4, around 90% CD8).

For TCR, cDNA came from 5'RACE template switching, which added a universal primer site and UMIs. TCRdb independently ran MiXCR on the 5' RACE reads; one entry per CDR3 protein. The sample lists 300,000 to 350,000 distinct CDR3 sequences; approximately 4.2% were seen once. This clonotype came up many times. Its antigen is not known. This CDR3 contains 15 residues. Trimming removed 5 bases from V and 6 bases from J; junction bases left unmatched: 4. Germline assignment: CDR1 SGHTA and CDR2 FQGNSA. The sequences come from PBMCs, collected 5 days after the yellow fever booster vaccination. The sequence was obtained from a man in his late teens or twenties who received the YFV17D yellow fever vaccine. The chain uses TRBV7-2 and TRBJ2-1; 13 bases line up with TRBD2. CDR3 nucleotide sequence: TGTGCCAGCAGCCCCGGACTAGCGGGGGCCAATGAGCAGTTCTTC. Its translation is CASSPGLAGANEQFF.